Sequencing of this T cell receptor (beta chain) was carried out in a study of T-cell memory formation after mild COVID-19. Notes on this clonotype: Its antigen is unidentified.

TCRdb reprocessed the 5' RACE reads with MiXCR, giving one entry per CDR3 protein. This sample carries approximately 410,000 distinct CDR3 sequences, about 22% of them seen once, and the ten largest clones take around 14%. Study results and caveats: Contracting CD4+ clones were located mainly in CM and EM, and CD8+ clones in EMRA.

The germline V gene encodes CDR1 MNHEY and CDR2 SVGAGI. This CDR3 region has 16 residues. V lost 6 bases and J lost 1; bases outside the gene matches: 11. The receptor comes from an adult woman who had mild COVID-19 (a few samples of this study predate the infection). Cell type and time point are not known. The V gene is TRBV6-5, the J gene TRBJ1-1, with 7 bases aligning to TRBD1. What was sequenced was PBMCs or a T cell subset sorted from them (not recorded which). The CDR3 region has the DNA TGTGCCAGCAGGGACGGGGCCAGGGGGGGGAACACTGAAGCTTTCTTT. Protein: CASRDGARGGNTEAFF.